The next 17 T cell receptor beta chains were all read from a single sample in a study of shared clonotypes between healthy human individuals. Method: immunoSEQ multiplex PCR; TCRdb's copy keeps in-frame clones and lacks some. This sample has about 1,800,000 clones, with 85% to 95% found just once. CD45RO-negative CD8 cells positively selected for CCR7 made up the naive population, which excluded terminally differentiated effector memory CD45RA+ cells. Sequenced input: naive CD8+ T cells sorted from blood. The receptors come from a man aged 18-30 years in good health.

The rearrangement uses TRBV2 and TRBJ1-5; 7 bases align to TRBD1. Germline V gene lookup returns CDR1 SNHLY and CDR2 FYNNEI. V trimming: 6 bases; J trimming: 3 bases; junction bases outside the gene matches: 5. The CDR3 covers 14 residues. The CDR3 DNA reads as TGTGCCAGCAGGGAGACAGGGAACAATCAGCCCCAGCATTTT. It encodes CASRETGNNQPQHF.

The chain uses TRBV6-6 and TRBJ1-1; D remains ambiguous. V was pared by 8 bases and J by 5 bases, with 12 bases between. From germline, CDR1 is MNHNY and CDR2 SVGAGI (reference sequence). CDR3 length: 12 amino acids. This CDR3 reads CASGSGETEAFF. Written as DNA, the CDR3 is TGTGCCAGCGGTTCCGGGGAAACTGAAGCTTTCTTT.

About this clone itself: Additional DNA sequences in this sample encode the identical CDR3. The chain has TRBV7-6 and TRBJ2-7; perhaps TRBD1 as D (6 bases). CDR3 length: 13 amino acids. The germline V and J ends were trimmed by 6 bases and 0 bases, with 9 bases remaining between them. Germline values: CDR1 SGHVS, CDR2 FNYEAQ. DNA for the CDR3: TGTGCCAGCAGTTACAGGGTCTCCTACGAGCAGTACTTC. Protein: CASSYRVSYEQYF. Drawing the rest from reference TRBV7-6 and TRBJ2-7, the complete variable domain is GAGVSQSPRYKVTKRGQDVALRCDPISGHVSLYWYRQALGQGPEFLTYFNYEAQQDKSGLPNDRFSAERPEGSISTLTIQRTEQRDSAMYRCASSYRVSYEQYFGPGTRLTVT.

This chain joins TRBV30 and TRBJ2-7, with D perhaps given as TRBD1 or TRBD2 (6 bases each). The CDR3 sequence is 13 residues long. Trimming pared 5 bases from V and 0 bases from J, leaving 11 bases between. Germline V gene data show CDR1 as GTSNPN and CDR2 as SVGIG (reference sequence). The CDR3 here is CAWGGGTSYEQYF. The DNA for the CDR3 is TGTGCCTGGGGAGGGGGGACCTCCTACGAGCAGTACTTC.

The rearrangement uses TRBV7-9 and TRBJ1-1, with a possible D match to TRBD1 (5 bases). The CDR3 covers 15 residues. The germline V gene has CDR1 SEHNR and CDR2 FQNEAQ (reference sequence). V was shortened by 5 bases and J by 6 bases, with 19 bases between the two germline ends. The CDR3 bases are TGTGCCAGCAGCAACCGGGACCAAACGGATTCTGAAGCTTTCTTT. It yields the protein CASSNRDQTDSEAFF.

This chain joins TRBV10-1 and TRBJ2-7; tentatively, D is TRBD1 (6 bases). This CDR3 region has 16 residues. Germline V gene lookup returns CDR1 WNHNN and CDR2 SYGVQD (reference sequence). The V and J ends lost 0 bases and 2 bases respectively, with 14 bases between them. CDR3 in amino acids: CASSESRTAKAYEQYF. Written as DNA, the CDR3 is TGCGCCAGCAGTGAGTCACGGACAGCGAAGGCCTACGAGCAGTACTTC.

The chain uses TRBV11-2 and TRBJ2-7; 11 nucleotides line up with TRBD2. The length of the CDR3 is 15 residues. CDR1 and CDR2 (germline): SGHAT, FQNNGV. V shed 1 base, J shed 3 bases, and the junction held 2 bases outside the gene matches. CDR3 protein: CASSLVAGGVYEQYF. CDR3 bases: TGTGCCAGCAGCTTAGTAGCGGGGGGGGTCTACGAGCAGTACTTC.

The chain links TRBV4-1 to TRBJ1-3; tentatively, D is TRBD1 (5 bases). The V and J ends lost 4 bases and 3 bases respectively, with 13 bases between them. CDR3 length: 15 amino acids. Germline-derived CDR1 and CDR2 are MGHRA and YSYEKL. The CDR3 is CASSPGEGSGNTIYF. CDR3 DNA sequence: TGCGCCAGCAGCCCGGGGGAGGGTAGTGGAAACACCATATATTTT.

Regarding this clone: The identical CDR3 is also encoded by other nucleotide sequences in the sample. The chain couples TRBV7-9 to TRBJ2-3; TRBD2 aligns across 10 bases. This CDR3 has 16 amino acids. The germline V gene has CDR1 SEHNR and CDR2 FQNEAQ (reference sequence). Trimming at V came to 0 bases and at J to 5 bases, leaving 5 bases not matched to a gene. CDR3 coding DNA: TGTGCCAGCAGCTTAGCCAGCGGGGGGGCTGAAGATACGCAGTATTTT. It specifies CASSLASGGAEDTQYF.

V gene TRBV18 combines with J gene TRBJ2-5; 11 bases match TRBD2. V gave up 4 bases and J gave up 1 base; unmatched junction bases: 5. The CDR3 contains 16 residues. Germline V gene sequence: CDR1 KGHSH, CDR2 LQKENI. The CDR3 DNA follows: TGTGCCAGCTCACTTTCTAGCGGGGGGATCCAAGAGACCCAGTACTTC. Translated, it gives CASSLSSGGIQETQYF.

The chain is built from TRBV9 and TRBJ1-6, with 9 bases matching TRBD1. Germline V gene lookup returns CDR1 SGDLS and CDR2 YYNGEE. The CDR3 extends over 15 amino acids. Losses at the gene ends were 4 bases for V and 7 bases for J; bases not matched to a gene: 6. CDR3 coding DNA: TGTGCCAGCAGCCCAACGACAGGGGGGAATTCACCCCTCCACTTT. Translated: CASSPTTGGNSPLHF.

The chain employs TRBV30 and TRBJ1-1; unclear D gene. The length of the CDR3 is 16 residues. CDR1 GTSNPN and CDR2 SVGIG come from the germline V gene (reference sequence). The V end was cut by 4 bases, the J end by 1 base, with 19 bases between. The CDR3 here is CAWMFFRESRNTEAFF. In nucleotides, the CDR3 is TGTGCCTGGATGTTTTTTCGGGAATCAAGGAACACTGAAGCTTTCTTT.

This clone came up once. The chain links TRBV11-2 to TRBJ2-7; 10 positions agree with TRBD2. Losses at the gene ends were 4 bases for V and 2 bases for J; bases not matched to a gene: 5. The CDR3 is 15 residues long. Per germline, CDR1 SGHAT and CDR2 FQNNGV. CDR3 coding DNA: TGTGCCAGCAGCTCCGGACTAGCGGCAACCTACGAGCAGTACTTC. Translation gives CASSSGLAATYEQYF.

The genes are TRBV7-6 and TRBJ2-7, with 8 bases aligning to TRBD2. Germline CDR1 SGHVS, CDR2 FNYEAQ. V dropped 2 bases and J dropped 2; count of bases not matched to a gene: 5. The CDR3 loop spans 15 amino acids. For the CDR3, the DNA is TGTGCCAGCAGCTTAATGCGGGAGGATCCCTACGAGCAGTACTTC. This encodes CASSLMREDPYEQYF. Filled out from reference TRBV7-6 and TRBJ2-7, the complete variable domain reads GAGVSQSPRYKVTKRGQDVALRCDPISGHVSLYWYRQALGQGPEFLTYFNYEAQQDKSGLPNDRFSAERPEGSISTLTIQRTEQRDSAMYRCASSLMREDPYEQYFGPGTRLTVT.

The V and J genes are TRBV27 and TRBJ2-7; 7 nucleotides align to TRBD1. In germline, CDR1 is MNHEY, CDR2 SMNVEV (reference sequence). V lost 5 bases to trimming and J lost 0 bases; unmatched junction nucleotides: 10. The CDR3 has 16 amino acids. This CDR3 is CASSPPTGTLSYEQYF. The CDR3 DNA reads as TGTGCCAGCAGTCCGCCGACAGGGACCCTCTCCTACGAGCAGTACTTC.

The chain joins TRBV9 to TRBJ2-5; 7 positions match TRBD2. The CDR3 sequence is 14 residues long. V was clipped by 3 bases and J by 5 bases; unmatched bases: 7. In germline, CDR1 is SGDLS, CDR2 YYNGEE. For the CDR3, the DNA is TGTGCCAGCAGCGCCGATGACGGGAGGGAGACCCAGTACTTC. The encoded protein is CASSADDGRETQYF.

This clone occurred once. The rearrangement links TRBV5-6 to TRBJ2-5; a possible D gene is TRBD2 (6 bases). With 2 bases removed from V and 2 bases from J, the gap between germline ends came to 10 bases. The CDR3 spans 14 residues. The germline gives CDR1 SGHDT, CDR2 YYEEEE. CDR3: CASSLLAVQETQYF. As DNA, the CDR3 is TGTGCCAGCAGCTTATTAGCGGTTCAAGAGACCCAGTACTTC.